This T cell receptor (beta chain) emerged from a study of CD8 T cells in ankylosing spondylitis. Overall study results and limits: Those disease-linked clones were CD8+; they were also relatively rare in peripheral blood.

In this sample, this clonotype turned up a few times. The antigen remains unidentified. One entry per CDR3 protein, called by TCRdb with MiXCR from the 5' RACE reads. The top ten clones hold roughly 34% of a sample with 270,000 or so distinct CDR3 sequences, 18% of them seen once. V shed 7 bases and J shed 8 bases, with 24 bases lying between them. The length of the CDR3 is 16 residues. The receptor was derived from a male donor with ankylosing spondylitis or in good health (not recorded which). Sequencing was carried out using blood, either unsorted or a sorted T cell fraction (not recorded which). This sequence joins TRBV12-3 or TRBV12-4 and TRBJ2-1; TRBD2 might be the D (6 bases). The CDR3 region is CASTNPLQRETDEQFF. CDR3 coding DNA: TGTGCCAGCACCAATCCCCTACAACGGGAGACCGATGAGCAGTTCTTC.